This T cell receptor (beta chain) was recorded in a study of T cell responses to AZD1222 COVID-19 vaccine. Study-wide findings and caveats: The donor group comprised mostly white British people and more females; the analysis possibly underestimated clonal diversity. Reports say nearly half of spike-specific TCRs go after unmutated variant regions. Regions 160-218 and 743-854 dominated among vaccine-associated CD4 TCRs spanning spike. Repertoire sampling occurred only after the peak T cell response.

Produced via immunoSEQ multiplex PCR; TCRdb's table is partial and in-frame only. The sample records about 120,000 clones, 93% being singletons. The ends were cut back, 3 bases at V and 3 bases at J, with 29 bases in the middle. The CDR3 runs 20 residues. The germline V gene encodes CDR1 SGHVS and CDR2 FQNEAQ. On this clone itself: Its target is unknown.

The receptor comes from an adult in good health. Sequencing was performed on peripheral blood, taken on day 0 of AZD1222 vaccination. The chain carries TRBV7-8 and TRBJ1-1; the D gene is possibly TRBD1 (5 bases). The CDR3 bases are TGTGCCAGCAGCTTCCTACGGATACTACAGAATGGAGGGGCCCACACTGAAGCTTTCTTT. The encoded protein is CASSFLRILQNGGAHTEAFF.